This TCR beta chain emerged from a study of T cell repertoires in cytomegalovirus infection. This clonotype turned up a few times. Antigen unknown. Germline CDR1 and CDR2: LNHDA and SQIVND (reference sequence). This CDR3 region has 13 residues. Trimming removed 5 bases at V and 4 bases at J, with 8 bases between. TCRdb reprocessed the reads via MiXCR and lists one record per CDR3 protein. The sample contains about 280,000 distinct CDR3 sequences, 20% to 25% of which appear only once. Sequencing was performed on cultured PBMCs, taken from culture after CMV antigen stimulation. J is TRBJ2-2 and V is TRBV19, with D uncertain. The clonotype was recovered from a human donor in good health (CMV status not recorded). Some clones in this sample may be carry-over from other donors' samples. The CDR3 DNA is TGTGCCAGTAGTGCTCATGGCACCGGGGAGCTGTTTTTT. Translating gives CASSAHGTGELFF.